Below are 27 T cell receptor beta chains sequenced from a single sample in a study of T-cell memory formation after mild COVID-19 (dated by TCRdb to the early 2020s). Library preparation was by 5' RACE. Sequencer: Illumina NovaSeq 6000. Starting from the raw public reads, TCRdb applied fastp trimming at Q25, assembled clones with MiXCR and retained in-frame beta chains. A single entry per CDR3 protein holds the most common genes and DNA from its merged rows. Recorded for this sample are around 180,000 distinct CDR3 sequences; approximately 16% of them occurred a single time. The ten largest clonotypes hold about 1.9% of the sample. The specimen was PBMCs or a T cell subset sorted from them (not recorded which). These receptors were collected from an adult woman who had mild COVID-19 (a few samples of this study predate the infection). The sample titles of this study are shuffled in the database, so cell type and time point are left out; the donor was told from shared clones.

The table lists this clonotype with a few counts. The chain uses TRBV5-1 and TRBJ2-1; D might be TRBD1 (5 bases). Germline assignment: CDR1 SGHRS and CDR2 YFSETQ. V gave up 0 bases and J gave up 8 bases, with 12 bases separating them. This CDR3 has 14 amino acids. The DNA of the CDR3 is TGCGCCAGCAGCTTGGTGCAGGGCACTGATGAGCAGTTCTTC. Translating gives CASSLVQGTDEQFF. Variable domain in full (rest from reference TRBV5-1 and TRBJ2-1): KAGVTQTPRYLIKTRGQQVTLSCSPISGHRSVSWYQQTPGQGLQFLFEYFSETQRNKGNFPGRFSGRQFSNSRSEMNVSTLELGDSALYLCASSLVQGTDEQFFGPGTRLTVL.

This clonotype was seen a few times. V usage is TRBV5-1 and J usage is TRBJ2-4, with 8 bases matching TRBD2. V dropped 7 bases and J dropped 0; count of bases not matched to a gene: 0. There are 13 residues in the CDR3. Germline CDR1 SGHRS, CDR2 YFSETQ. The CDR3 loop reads CASAGGAKNIQYF. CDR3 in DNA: TGCGCCAGCGCGGGAGGAGCCAAAAACATTCAGTACTTC.

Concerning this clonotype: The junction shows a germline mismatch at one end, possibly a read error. The CDR3 DNA follows: TGTGTCAGCAGTTTATTGGGTGAGACCCAGTACTTC. Protein sequence: CVSSLLGETQYF. This chain joins TRBV27 and TRBJ2-5; no definite D call. Germline-derived CDR1 and CDR2 are MNHEY and SMNVEV (reference sequence). This CDR3 has 12 amino acids.

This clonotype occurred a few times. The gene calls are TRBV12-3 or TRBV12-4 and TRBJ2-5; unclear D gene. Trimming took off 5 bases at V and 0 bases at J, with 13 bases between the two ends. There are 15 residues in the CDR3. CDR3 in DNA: TGTGCCAGCAGTCCGGGTGGGATGTACCAAGAGACCCAGTACTTC. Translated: CASSPGGMYQETQYF.

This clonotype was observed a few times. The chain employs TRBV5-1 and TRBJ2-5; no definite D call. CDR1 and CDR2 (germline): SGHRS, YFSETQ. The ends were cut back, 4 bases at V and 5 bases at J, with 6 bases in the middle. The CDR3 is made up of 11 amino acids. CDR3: CASSHGETQYF. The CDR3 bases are TGCGCCAGCAGCCATGGGGAGACCCAGTACTTC.

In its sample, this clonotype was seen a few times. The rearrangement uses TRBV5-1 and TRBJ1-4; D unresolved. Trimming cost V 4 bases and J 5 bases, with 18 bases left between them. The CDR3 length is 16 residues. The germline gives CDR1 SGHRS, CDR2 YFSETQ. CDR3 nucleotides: TGCGCCAGCAGCCTATCGGCGGGAGTCACAAATGAAAAACTGTTTTTT. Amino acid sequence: CASSLSAGVTNEKLFF.

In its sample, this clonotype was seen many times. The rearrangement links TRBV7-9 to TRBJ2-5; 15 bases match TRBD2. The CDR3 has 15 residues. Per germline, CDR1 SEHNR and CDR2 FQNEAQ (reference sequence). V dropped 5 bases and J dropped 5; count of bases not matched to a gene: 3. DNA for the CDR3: TGTGCCAGCAGCCCGGGACTAGCGGGAGGCGAGACCCAGTACTTC. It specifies CASSPGLAGGETQYF.

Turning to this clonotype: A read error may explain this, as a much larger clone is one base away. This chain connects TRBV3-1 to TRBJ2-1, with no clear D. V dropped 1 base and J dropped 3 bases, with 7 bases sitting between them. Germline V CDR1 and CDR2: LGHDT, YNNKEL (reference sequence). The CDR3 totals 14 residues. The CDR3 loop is CASSQGIGYNEQFF. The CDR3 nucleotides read TGTGCCAGCAGCCAAGGGATAGGCTACAATGAGCAGTTCTTC.

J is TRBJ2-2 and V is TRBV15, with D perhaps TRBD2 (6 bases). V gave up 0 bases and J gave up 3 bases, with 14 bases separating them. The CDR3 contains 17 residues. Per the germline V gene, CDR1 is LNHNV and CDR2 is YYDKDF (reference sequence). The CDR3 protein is CATSRDLAGRDTGELFF. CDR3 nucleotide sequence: TGTGCCACCAGCAGAGATTTGGCGGGAAGGGACACCGGGGAGCTGTTTTTT.

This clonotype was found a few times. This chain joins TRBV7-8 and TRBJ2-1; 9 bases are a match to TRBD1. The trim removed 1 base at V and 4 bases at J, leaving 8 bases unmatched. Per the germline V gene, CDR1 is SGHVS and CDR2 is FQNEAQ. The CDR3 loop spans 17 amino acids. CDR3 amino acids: CASSLGYRGQEYNEQFF. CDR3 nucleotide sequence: TGTGCCAGCAGCTTAGGCTACAGGGGGCAGGAGTACAATGAGCAGTTCTTC.

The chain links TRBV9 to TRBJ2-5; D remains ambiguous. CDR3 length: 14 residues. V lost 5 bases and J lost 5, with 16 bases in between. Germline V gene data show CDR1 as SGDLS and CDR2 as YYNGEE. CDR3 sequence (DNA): TGTGCCAGCAGTGTCTCTTGGCTTGGGGAGACCCAGTACTTC. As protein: CASSVSWLGETQYF.

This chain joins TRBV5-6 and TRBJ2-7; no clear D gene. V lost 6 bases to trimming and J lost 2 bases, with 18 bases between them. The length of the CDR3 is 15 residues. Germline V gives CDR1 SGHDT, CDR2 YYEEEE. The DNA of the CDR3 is TGTGCCAGCACCCCCGGTCAGGAGTCTACCTACGAGCAGTACTTC. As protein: CASTPGQESTYEQYF.

CDR3 loop: CASSFGDGYYEQYF. DNA for the CDR3: TGCGCCAGCAGCTTTGGAGACGGATACTACGAGCAGTACTTC. The rearrangement joins TRBV5-1 to TRBJ2-7; no clear D. Germline-derived CDR1 and CDR2 are SGHRS and YFSETQ. V lost 2 bases to trimming and J lost 3 bases, with 12 bases between them. The CDR3 is made up of 14 amino acids.

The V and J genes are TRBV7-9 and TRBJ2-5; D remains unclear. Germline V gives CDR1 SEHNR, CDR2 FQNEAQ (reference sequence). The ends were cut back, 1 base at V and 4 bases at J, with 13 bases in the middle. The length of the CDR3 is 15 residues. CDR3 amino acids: CASSLVAVERETQYF. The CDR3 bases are TGTGCCAGCAGCTTAGTTGCAGTGGAGAGAGAGACCCAGTACTTC.

The CDR3 here is CSARAAAGGPYNEQFF. DNA of the CDR3: TGCAGTGCTAGAGCGGCAGCGGGAGGGCCCTACAATGAGCAGTTCTTC. The rearrangement links TRBV20-1 to TRBJ2-1; TRBD2 matches 10 bases. This CDR3 is built from 16 residues. V lost 1 base, J lost 2 bases, and 5 bases stayed unmatched. The V gene's germline CDR1 is DFQATT and CDR2 SNEGSKA (reference sequence).

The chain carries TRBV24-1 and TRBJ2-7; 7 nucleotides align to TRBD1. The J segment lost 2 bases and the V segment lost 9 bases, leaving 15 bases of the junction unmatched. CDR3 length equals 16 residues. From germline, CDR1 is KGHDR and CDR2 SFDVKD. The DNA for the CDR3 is TGTGCCACCGAGGGACAGAATTTCCTCGGTACCTACGAGCAGTACTTC. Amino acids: CATEGQNFLGTYEQYF.

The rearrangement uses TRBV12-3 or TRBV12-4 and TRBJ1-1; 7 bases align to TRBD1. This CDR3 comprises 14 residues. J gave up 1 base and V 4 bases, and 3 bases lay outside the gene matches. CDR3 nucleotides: TGTGCCAGCAGTTCGGACAGGCGGAACACTGAAGCTTTCTTT. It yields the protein CASSSDRRNTEAFF.

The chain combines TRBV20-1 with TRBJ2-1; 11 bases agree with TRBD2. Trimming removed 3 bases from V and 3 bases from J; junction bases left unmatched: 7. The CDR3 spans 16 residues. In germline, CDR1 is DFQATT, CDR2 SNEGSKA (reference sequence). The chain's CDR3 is CSASSGRARVYNEQFF. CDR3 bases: TGCAGTGCTAGTAGCGGGAGGGCCAGGGTCTACAATGAGCAGTTCTTC.

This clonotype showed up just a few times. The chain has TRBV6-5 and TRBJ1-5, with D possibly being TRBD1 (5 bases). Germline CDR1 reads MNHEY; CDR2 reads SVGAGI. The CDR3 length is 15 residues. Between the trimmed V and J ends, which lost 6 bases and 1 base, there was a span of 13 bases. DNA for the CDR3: TGTGCCAGCAGATATGACAGCCGGAGCAATCAGCCCCAGCATTTT. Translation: CASRYDSRSNQPQHF.

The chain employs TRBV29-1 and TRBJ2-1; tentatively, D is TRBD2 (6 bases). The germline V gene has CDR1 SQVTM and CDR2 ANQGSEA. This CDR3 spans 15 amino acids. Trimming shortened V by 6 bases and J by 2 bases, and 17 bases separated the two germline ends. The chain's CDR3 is CSVPTRSGTYNEQFF. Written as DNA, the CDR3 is TGCAGCGTCCCTACCCGTAGCGGAACCTACAATGAGCAGTTCTTC.

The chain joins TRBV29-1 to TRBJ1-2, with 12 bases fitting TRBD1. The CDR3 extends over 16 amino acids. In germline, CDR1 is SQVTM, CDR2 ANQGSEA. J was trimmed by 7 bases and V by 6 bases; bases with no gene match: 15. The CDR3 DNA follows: TGCAGCGTCCCCGGGACAGGGGGCGCGTCACGGTCTGGCTACACCTTC. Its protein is CSVPGTGGASRSGYTF.

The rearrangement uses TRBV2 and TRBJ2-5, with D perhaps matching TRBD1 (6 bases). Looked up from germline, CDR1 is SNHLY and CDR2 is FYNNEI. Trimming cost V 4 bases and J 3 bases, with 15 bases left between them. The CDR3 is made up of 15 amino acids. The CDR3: CASSVVRTEKETQYF. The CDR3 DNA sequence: TGTGCCAGCAGTGTGGTGCGGACAGAAAAAGAGACCCAGTACTTC. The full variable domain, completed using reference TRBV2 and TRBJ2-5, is EPEVTQTPSHQVTQMGQEVILRCVPISNHLYFYWYRQILGQKVEFLVSFYNNEISEKSEIFDDQFSVERPDGSNFTLKIRSTKLEDSAMYFCASSVVRTEKETQYFGPGTRLLVL.

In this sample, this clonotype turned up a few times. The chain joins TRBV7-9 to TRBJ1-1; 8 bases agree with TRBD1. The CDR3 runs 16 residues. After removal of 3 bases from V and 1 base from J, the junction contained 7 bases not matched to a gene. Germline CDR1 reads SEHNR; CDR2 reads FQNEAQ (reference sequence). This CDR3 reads CASSLSLGTGNTEAFF. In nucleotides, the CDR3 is TGTGCCAGCAGCTTGTCCCTCGGGACAGGGAACACTGAAGCTTTCTTT.

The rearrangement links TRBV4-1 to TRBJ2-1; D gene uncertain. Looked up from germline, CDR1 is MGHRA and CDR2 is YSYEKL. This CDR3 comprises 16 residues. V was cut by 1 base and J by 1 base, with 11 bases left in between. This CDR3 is CASSQVDILSYNEQFF. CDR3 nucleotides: TGCGCCAGCAGCCAAGTGGATATCCTGTCCTACAATGAGCAGTTCTTC.

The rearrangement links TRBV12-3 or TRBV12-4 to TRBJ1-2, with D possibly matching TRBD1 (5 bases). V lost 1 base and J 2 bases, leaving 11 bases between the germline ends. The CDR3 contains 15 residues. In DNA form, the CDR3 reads TGTGCCAGCAGTTTAGGGGGGAGTAAAAACTATGGCTACACCTTC. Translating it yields CASSLGGSKNYGYTF.

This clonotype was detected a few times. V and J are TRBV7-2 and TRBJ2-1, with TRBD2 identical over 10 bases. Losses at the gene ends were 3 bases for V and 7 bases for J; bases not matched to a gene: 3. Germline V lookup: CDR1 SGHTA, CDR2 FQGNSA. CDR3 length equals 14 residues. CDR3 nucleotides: TGTGCCAGCAGCTTCCAAGCGGGAGGGAATGAGCAGTTCTTC. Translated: CASSFQAGGNEQFF.

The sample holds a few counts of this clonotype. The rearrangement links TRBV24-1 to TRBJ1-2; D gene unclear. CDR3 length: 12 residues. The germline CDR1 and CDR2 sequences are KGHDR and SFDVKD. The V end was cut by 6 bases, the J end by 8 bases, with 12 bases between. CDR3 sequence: CATSSVGRGYTF. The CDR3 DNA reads TGTGCCACCAGTAGTGTGGGGAGAGGCTACACCTTC.